The 16 T cell receptor beta chains below all came from one sample that was sequenced in a study of blood T cell repertoires in COVID-19. Profiling relied on immunoSEQ multiplex PCR, and the TCRdb table lists in-frame clones only, not all of them. Of some 350,000 clones in the sample, around 84% are singletons; the top ten hold around 2.9%. Material for sequencing was peripheral blood. These TCRs come from a human donor in a cohort sampled during active COVID-19.

V gene TRBV6-5 combines with J gene TRBJ2-7; possible D gene TRBD2, 5 bases. With 5 bases removed from V and 6 bases from J, the gap between germline ends came to 17 bases. There are 14 residues in the CDR3. Germline CDR1 and CDR2: MNHEY and SVGAGI. In DNA form, the CDR3 reads TGTGCCAGCAGTAGAGGAATAGCGTCAGGCGAGCAGTACTTC. Protein: CASSRGIASGEQYF.

The chain is built from TRBV5-1 and TRBJ1-1; maybe TRBD1 (5 bases). Trimming removed 4 bases at V and 6 bases at J, with 22 bases between. The CDR3 sequence is 16 residues long. The germline V gene encodes CDR1 SGHRS and CDR2 YFSETQ. The CDR3 coding sequence is TGCGCCAGCAGCCCAACGGTGGGGGGTGCGCCTGCTGAAGCTTTCTTT. Protein: CASSPTVGGAPAEAFF.

V is TRBV25-1 and J is TRBJ2-3, with D possibly TRBD2 on 5 matching bases. The germline V gene encodes CDR1 MGHDK and CDR2 SYGVNS. Trimming took 5 bases from V and 0 from J, leaving 12 bases between them. CDR3 length equals 15 residues. As DNA, the CDR3 is TGTGCCAGCAGTAAGGATCGGGATAGCACAGATACGCAGTATTTT. Its translation: CASSKDRDSTDTQYF. Full variable domain (missing parts from reference TRBV25-1 and TRBJ2-3): EADIYQTPRYLVIGTGKKITLECSQTMGHDKMYWYQQDPGMELHLIHYSYGVNSTEKGDLSSESTVSRIRTEHFPLTLESARPSHTSQYLCASSKDRDSTDTQYFGPGTRLTVL.

This clone was seen only a few times. The DNA for the CDR3 is TGTGCCAGCAGCCCTTGGGACAGCCGGGACGGTGGCTACACCTTC. This encodes CASSPWDSRDGGYTF. The chain recombines TRBV9 with TRBJ1-2; the match to TRBD1 covers 7 bases. The CDR3 extends over 15 amino acids. Trimming at V came to 4 bases and at J to 7 bases, leaving 13 bases not matched to a gene. CDR1 and CDR2 from the germline V gene are SGDLS and YYNGEE.

The chain recombines TRBV5-1 with TRBJ2-2; TRBD1 is a possible D gene (6 bases). CDR1 is SGHRS, CDR2 YFSETQ, per germline. This CDR3 has 16 amino acids. Trimming removed 4 bases from V and 0 bases from J, with 13 bases in between. For the CDR3, the DNA is TGCGCCAGCAGCCCGTTGACAGGAGCGAACACCGGGGAGCTGTTTTTT. It translates to CASSPLTGANTGELFF.

V usage is TRBV2 and J usage is TRBJ2-2; 9 bases map to TRBD1. Germline CDR1 is SNHLY and CDR2 is FYNNEI. The CDR3 has 14 residues. After removal of 4 bases from V and 4 bases from J, the junction contained 1 base not matched to a gene. In nucleotides, the CDR3 is TGTGCCAGCAGTGTGGGACAGGGCACCGGGGAGCTGTTTTTT. Its translation is CASSVGQGTGELFF.

This chain connects TRBV7-9 to TRBJ2-3, with D tentatively TRBD2 (6 bases). CDR3 length: 13 amino acids. Germline loops: CDR1 SEHNR, CDR2 FQNEAQ (reference sequence). The DNA for the CDR3 is TGTGCAGTTCCGGGGGAGTTCACAGATACGCAGTATTTT. Protein: CAVPGEFTDTQYF.

The rearrangement links TRBV6-5 to TRBJ1-1, with 8 bases lining up with TRBD1. Unmatched junction bases numbered 6, after V lost 5 bases and J lost 4 bases. The length of the CDR3 is 14 residues. Germline assignment: CDR1 MNHEY and CDR2 SVGAGI. This chain's CDR3 is CASSRDRLSTEAFF. For the CDR3, the DNA is TGTGCCAGCAGTCGGGACAGGTTGAGCACTGAAGCTTTCTTT.

V and J are TRBV5-8 and TRBJ1-3; tentative D call: TRBD1 (5 bases). From germline, CDR1 is SGHTS and CDR2 YDEGEE. The CDR3 spans 14 residues. Trimming pared 4 bases from V and 3 bases from J, leaving 11 bases between. The CDR3 reads CASSPDSFGNTIYF. CDR3 nucleotides: TGTGCCAGCAGCCCCGACAGTTTTGGAAACACCATATATTTT.

The chain employs TRBV10-3 and TRBJ2-2; TRBD2 matches at 8 bases. CDR1 is ENHRY and CDR2 is SYGVKD in the germline V gene. This CDR3 spans 15 amino acids. With 7 bases clipped from V and 4 bases from J, the junction kept 8 bases outside the gene matches. CDR3 sequence reads: CAIKATGGSTGELFF. As DNA, the CDR3 is TGTGCCATCAAGGCAACGGGAGGGTCCACCGGGGAGCTGTTTTTT.

The sample holds many counts of this clone. The rearrangement joins TRBV9 to TRBJ2-5, with 11 nucleotides matching TRBD2. Germline trimming cut 0 bases from V and 0 bases from J; bases unmatched to any gene: 4. CDR1 is SGDLS and CDR2 is YYNGEE in the germline V gene. The CDR3 is made up of 17 amino acids. DNA of the CDR3: TGTGCCAGCAGCGTAGGGGTAGCGGGGGGGAACCAAGAGACCCAGTACTTC. It encodes CASSVGVAGGNQETQYF.

This clone has just a few counts. The V call is TRBV28, the J call TRBJ1-4; 7 nucleotides agree with TRBD1. V lost 3 bases to trimming and J lost 3 bases; unmatched junction nucleotides: 4. CDR3 size: 15 residues. Germline lookup yields CDR1 MDHEN and CDR2 SYDVKM. The CDR3 nucleotides read TGTGCCAGCAGTTTTGAGGGGGCTCCTAATGAAAAACTGTTTTTT. Its translation is CASSFEGAPNEKLFF.

This chain connects TRBV3-1 (or the pseudogene TRBV3-2) to TRBJ1-2; no clear D. The germline V and J ends were trimmed by 1 base and 4 bases, with 10 bases remaining between them. The CDR3 runs to 14 residues. Germline values: CDR1 LGHDT, CDR2 YNNKEL (reference sequence). The CDR3 DNA is TGTGCCAGCAGCCAAGTTCAGGATATCTATGGCTACACCTTC. Protein: CASSQVQDIYGYTF.

The chain uses TRBV10-1 and TRBJ2-2, with D unclear. This CDR3 region has 9 residues. Germline V gene lookup returns CDR1 WNHNN and CDR2 SYGVQD (reference sequence). As DNA, the CDR3 is TGCCCCGTCCCCGGGGAGCTGTTTTTT. Its translation: CPVPGELFF.

This sequence joins TRBV7-2 and TRBJ2-2; D remains unclear. V was trimmed by 5 bases and J by 7 bases, leaving 14 bases between them. The germline V gene encodes CDR1 SGHTA and CDR2 FQGNSA. The length of the CDR3 is 14 residues. DNA for the CDR3: TGTGCCAGCAGCCTCCGGATGAGCGTCGGGGAGCTGTTTTTT. Protein: CASSLRMSVGELFF.

The chain combines TRBV5-1 with TRBJ2-1, with 7 bases fitting TRBD2. V dropped 1 base and J dropped 4; count of bases not matched to a gene: 5. The germline V gene has CDR1 SGHRS and CDR2 YFSETQ. The CDR3 extends over 15 amino acids. CDR3 nucleotides: TGCGCCAGCAGCTTGAGGGACTACACTTACAATGAGCAGTTCTTC. This gives the protein CASSLRDYTYNEQFF.